The rows below give T cell receptor beta chains drawn from one sample of a study of CD8 T cells in Susac syndrome. TCRdb analysed the immunoSEQ multiplex PCR reads with MiXCR anew, one entry per CDR3 protein. Of 210,000 or so distinct CDR3 sequences listed, 94% are singletons. The sequencing input was CD4+ T cells from PBMCs. The receptor set was obtained from a human donor with Susac syndrome. The CDR3 runs from the conserved cysteine through the conserved F or W. D genes are given only for firm matches. Where a row states a size, it is once, few, many or the class of an expanded clone; other rows omit it.

v_gene,j_gene,d_gene,abundance,CDR3aa,CDR3nt
TRBV6-5,TRBJ1-2,.,.,CASSSPDRTRANYGYTF,TGTGCCAGCAGTTCCCCAGACAGGACCAGAGCTAACTATGGCTACACCTTC
TRBV18,TRBJ2-7,.,.,CASSPPELRYEQYF,TGTGCCAGCTCACCACCGGAGCTCCGCTACGAGCAGTACTTC
TRBV30,TRBJ2-3,.,.,CAWNGRSLSTDTQYF,TGTGCCTGGAATGGCAGGAGCCTCAGCACAGATACGCAGTATTTT
TRBV6-2/TRBV6-3,TRBJ1-2,.,.,CASSSGRIYF,TGTGCCAGCAGTTCAGGACGGATCTACTTC
TRBV20-1,TRBJ2-3,.,.,CSADREGGAFSEADTQYF,TGCAGTGCTGACCGCGAGGGGGGGGCCTTCTCCGAGGCAGATACGCAGTATTTT
TRBV6-2/TRBV6-3,TRBJ2-7,.,.,CASSPGSWRGHYEQYF,TGTGCCAGCAGCCCTGGCAGTTGGCGGGGTCACTACGAGCAGTACTTC
TRBV14,TRBJ1-1,TRBD1,.,CASSQNRGIGTEAFF,TGTGCCAGCAGCCAAAACAGGGGGATAGGGACTGAAGCTTTCTTT
TRBV20-1,TRBJ2-7,.,.,CSARTTDVSGAYEQYF,TGCAGTGCTAGAACAACGGACGTCTCAGGGGCCTACGAGCAGTACTTC
TRBV29-1,TRBJ2-5,TRBD1,few,CSSGGTGGVPTQYF,TGCAGCTCTGGTGGGACAGGTGGCGTTCCGACCCAGTACTTC
TRBV6-5,TRBJ1-2,.,.,CASSSSFTGLNYGYTF,TGTGCCAGCAGTTCCTCCTTCACAGGGCTTAACTATGGCTACACCTTC
TRBV30,TRBJ2-5,.,.,CAWSGAQLETQYF,TGTGCCTGGAGTGGGGCCCAGTTGGAGACCCAGTACTTC
TRBV30,TRBJ1-3,.,.,CAWSVYENTIYF,TGTGCCTGGAGTGTATATGAGAACACCATATATTTT
TRBV7-2,TRBJ2-5,.,.,CASSLRERGTETQYF,TGTGCCAGCAGCTTAAGAGAAAGGGGGACGGAGACCCAGTACTTC
TRBV6-1,TRBJ2-3,TRBD1,.,CASSPDRTGFMDWGQYF,TGTGCCAGCAGTCCGGACCGGACAGGGTTTATGGACTGGGGGCAGTATTTT
TRBV30,TRBJ2-1,.,once,CAWSVGTRNEQFF,TGTGCCTGGAGTGTTGGTACCCGCAATGAGCAGTTCTTC
TRBV3-1,TRBJ2-7,TRBD1,.,CASSQMGAGTGAHEQYF,TGTGCCAGCAGCCAAATGGGCGCAGGGACAGGGGCCCACGAGCAGTACTTC
TRBV18,TRBJ2-7,.,few,CASSPGQNYEQYF,TGTGCCAGCTCACCAGGACAGAACTACGAGCAGTACTTC
TRBV20-1,TRBJ2-3,TRBD2,.,CSAPGGAIPSTDTQYF,TGCAGTGCCCCGGGGGGTGCCATCCCTAGCACAGATACGCAGTATTTT
TRBV25-1,TRBJ1-1,.,.,CASSEGSPGWAFF,TGTGCCAGCAGTGAAGGGAGTCCAGGGTGGGCTTTCTTT
TRBV6-1,TRBJ2-2,.,.,CASRPGPPANTGELFF,TGTGCCAGCAGACCCGGACCGCCTGCGAACACCGGGGAGCTGTTTTTT
TRBV6-2/TRBV6-3,TRBJ2-7,.,.,CASSRLREQYF,TGTGCCAGCAGCCGCTTACGAGAGCAGTACTTC
TRBV29-1,TRBJ2-3,TRBD2,.,CSVEEVPGLAGSTDTQYF,TGCAGCGTTGAAGAGGTGCCGGGACTAGCGGGGAGCACAGATACGCAGTATTTT
TRBV9,TRBJ1-1,.,.,CASTTGENTEAFF,TGTGCCAGCACCACGGGGGAGAACACTGAAGCTTTCTTT
TRBV7-8,TRBJ1-2,.,.,CASSLAGGQGVSGYTF,TGTGCCAGCAGCTTAGCGGGAGGGCAGGGAGTCAGTGGCTACACCTTC
TRBV28,TRBJ2-7,.,once,CASSQQGSNDEQYF,TGTGCCAGCAGTCAACAGGGATCTAACGACGAGCAGTACTTC
TRBV4-2,TRBJ2-1,TRBD2,.,CASSQEGTSGVLYNEQFF,TGTGCCAGCAGCCAAGAGGGGACTAGCGGGGTTCTCTACAATGAGCAGTTCTTC
TRBV12-3/TRBV12-4,TRBJ1-2,.,.,CASSFGPEGGGYTF,TGTGCCAGCAGTTTTGGACCGGAGGGCGGTGGCTACACCTTC
TRBV4-3,TRBJ2-7,TRBD2,.,CASSGPGGSEYEQYF,TGCGCCAGCAGCGGGCCGGGGGGGTCGGAATACGAGCAGTACTTC
TRBV20-1,TRBJ2-7,TRBD2,.,CSARDLIAGGYEQYF,TGCAGTGCTAGAGATCTGATAGCGGGAGGCTACGAGCAGTACTTC
TRBV9,TRBJ1-2,TRBD1,.,CASSTWAPTGGIDDYGYTF,TGTGCCAGCAGCACCTGGGCCCCGACAGGGGGAATAGATGACTATGGCTACACCTTC
TRBV30,TRBJ1-6,.,once,CAWTRVDSPLHF,TGTGCCTGGACCCGGGTAGATTCACCCCTCCACTTT
TRBV6-5,TRBJ1-1,TRBD1,.,CASNRQGTEAFF,TGTGCCAGCAATCGACAGGGCACTGAAGCTTTCTTT
TRBV11-3,TRBJ1-6,TRBD1,.,CASSLYSGTGASPLHF,TGTGCCAGCAGTCTCTACTCCGGGACAGGGGCATCACCCCTCCACTTT
TRBV18,TRBJ2-1,.,.,CASAPGYNEQFF,TGTGCCAGCGCCCCCGGGTACAATGAGCAGTTCTTC
TRBV20-1,TRBJ1-1,TRBD1,.,CSARQGAGDTEAFF,TGCAGTGCTAGACAGGGGGCGGGCGACACTGAAGCTTTCTTT
TRBV18,TRBJ1-2,TRBD1,few,CASSLQGADYGYTF,TGTGCCAGCTCACTTCAGGGGGCCGACTATGGCTACACCTTC
TRBV19,TRBJ1-5,.,.,CASSTARMGGYQPQHF,TGTGCCAGTAGCACAGCTAGGATGGGGGGCTATCAGCCCCAGCATTTT
TRBV20-1,TRBJ1-1,.,.,CSARYEYTEAFF,TGCAGTGCTAGGTACGAGTACACTGAAGCTTTCTTT
TRBV3-1,TRBJ1-6,.,.,CASSQQGVNSPLHF,TGTGCCAGCAGCCAACAGGGTGTCAATTCACCCCTCCACTTT
TRBV11-2,TRBJ2-1,TRBD2,few,CASSLGGGGYNEQFF,TGTGCCAGCAGCTTAGGCGGGGGGGGGTACAATGAGCAGTTCTTC
TRBV9,TRBJ1-1,.,.,CASSVETGRAAFF,TGTGCCAGCAGCGTAGAAACAGGGCGGGCAGCTTTCTTT
TRBV3-1,TRBJ1-2,TRBD1,.,CASSPLEGAHGYTF,TGTGCCAGCAGCCCCCTAGAGGGGGCGCACGGCTACACCTTC
TRBV2,TRBJ2-5,TRBD1,.,CASTLGQQETQYF,TGTGCCAGCACCCTGGGACAGCAAGAGACCCAGTACTTC
TRBV24-1,TRBJ1-5,.,.,CATSPRRDSNQPQHF,TGTGCCACCAGCCCAAGACGGGATAGCAATCAGCCCCAGCATTTT
TRBV7-9,TRBJ1-2,.,.,CASSVRNYGYTF,TGTGCCAGCAGCGTAAGGAACTATGGCTACACCTTC